The next 10 T cell receptor beta chains were all read from a single sample in a study of cytomegalovirus exposure and HLA in healthy donors. Primers included in the PCR were 60 Vbeta and 13 Jbeta primers. The table came from immunoSEQ multiplex PCR; TCRdb's copy has only in-frame clones and leaves some out. The table lists roughly 88,000 clones. Sample: PBMCs. These receptors were obtained from a man aged 50 to 59 in good health and CMV-seropositive.

The chain uses TRBV10-3 and TRBJ1-1, with D possibly being TRBD1 (5 bases). Germline CDR1 ENHRY, CDR2 SYGVKD. This CDR3 comprises 12 residues. Trimming cost V 3 bases and J 8 bases, with 10 bases left between them. The CDR3 here is CAISETDREAFF. The CDR3 DNA is TGTGCCATCAGTGAAACCGACAGAGAAGCTTTCTTT.

The chain joins TRBV30 to TRBJ1-2; D might be TRBD1 (5 bases). Trimming cost V 3 bases and J 4 bases, with 18 bases left between them. CDR1 and CDR2 (germline): GTSNPN, SVGIG (reference sequence). This CDR3 is 15 amino acids long. The CDR3 nucleotides are TGTGCCTGGAGCCTTGCCCCTCAGGGCGGCTATGGCTACACCTTC. Protein product: CAWSLAPQGGYGYTF. Based on the CDR3 plus reference TRBV30 and TRBJ1-2, the full variable domain is SQTIHQWPATLVQPVGSPLSLECTVEGTSNPNLYWYRQAAGRGLQLLFYSVGIGQISSEVPQNLSASRPQDRQFILSSKKLLLSDSGFYLCAWSLAPQGGYGYTFGSGTRLTVV.

V is TRBV7-2 and J is TRBJ1-5; D gene ambiguous. The germline gives CDR1 SGHTA, CDR2 FQGNSA. The CDR3 sequence is 12 residues long. The germline V and J ends were trimmed by 5 bases and 3 bases, with 5 bases remaining between them. CDR3 sequence reads: CASSLVNQPQHF. CDR3 DNA: TGTGCCAGCAGCCTCGTCAATCAGCCCCAGCATTTT.

The rearrangement uses TRBV7-2 and TRBJ1-5, with D unclear. Trimming stripped 1 base from V and 9 bases from J, with 7 bases between. The CDR3 has 12 residues. Germline values: CDR1 SGHTA, CDR2 FQGNSA. CDR3 sequence: CASSLGARPQHF. The CDR3 region has the DNA TGTGCCAGCAGCTTAGGGGCGAGGCCCCAGCATTTT.

For this clone: A read error may produce the germline difference seen at one junction end. The J gene is TRBJ1-5, the V gene TRBV30; 8 nucleotides agree with TRBD1. Germline V gene lookup returns CDR1 GTSNPN and CDR2 SVGIG (reference sequence). The CDR3 contains 15 residues. The CDR3 region has the DNA TGTGCCGGGAGCTCCTCCGGGACAGGCGTTACGCCCCAGCATTTT. As protein: CAGSSSGTGVTPQHF. The whole variable domain, filled in from reference TRBV30 and TRBJ1-5, reads SQTIHQWPATLVQPVGSPLSLECTVEGTSNPNLYWYRQAAGRGLQLLFYSVGIGQISSEVPQNLSASRPQDRQFILSSKKLLLSDSGFYLCAGSSSGTGVTPQHFGDGTRLSIL.

The chain recombines TRBV19 with TRBJ2-5; 8 positions match TRBD2. Germline V lookup: CDR1 LNHDA, CDR2 SQIVND (reference sequence). This CDR3 comprises 14 residues. Unmatched junction bases numbered 8, after V lost 5 bases and J lost 6 bases. The CDR3 bases are TGTGCCAGTAGTGAGGGCGGGAGGTGGCAGACCCAGTACTTC. This codes for CASSEGGRWQTQYF.

The genes are TRBV30 and TRBJ2-2, with D possibly matching TRBD2 (6 bases). The V end lost 3 bases, the J end lost 0 bases, and 8 bases lay between the germline ends. The CDR3 length is 14 residues. CDR1 and CDR2 (germline): GTSNPN, SVGIG (reference sequence). CDR3 sequence (DNA): TGTGCCTGGAGGGGCGGGACGAACACCGGGGAGCTGTTTTTT. Translating it yields CAWRGGTNTGELFF.

The rearrangement joins TRBV18 to TRBJ2-1, with a weak D call TRBD1 (6 bases). Germline lookup yields CDR1 KGHSH and CDR2 LQKENI. The V end lost 2 bases, the J end lost 4 bases, and 12 bases lay between the germline ends. CDR3 length: 15 amino acids. DNA for the CDR3: TGTGCCAGCTCACCAGGGACACTCTATTACAATGAGCAGTTCTTC. This sequence encodes CASSPGTLYYNEQFF.

CDR3 nucleotide sequence: TGTGCCAGCAGCTTAGTCGGGGTGGACAATGAGCAGTTCTTC. Translated, it gives CASSLVGVDNEQFF. This chain joins TRBV7-9 and TRBJ2-1; a possible D gene is TRBD2 (5 bases). Germline CDR1 is SEHNR and CDR2 is FQNEAQ (reference sequence). The CDR3 is made up of 14 amino acids. V was clipped by 1 base and J by 5 bases, with 9 bases between them.

V is TRBV6-4 and J is TRBJ1-1; a possible D gene is TRBD1 (5 bases). Germline loops: CDR1 MRHNA, CDR2 SNTAGT. The germline V and J ends were trimmed by 5 bases and 1 base, with 8 bases remaining between them. This CDR3 comprises 13 residues. The CDR3 DNA reads TGTGCCAGCAGTCTAGACAGGAACACTGAAGCTTTCTTT. Its translation is CASSLDRNTEAFF.